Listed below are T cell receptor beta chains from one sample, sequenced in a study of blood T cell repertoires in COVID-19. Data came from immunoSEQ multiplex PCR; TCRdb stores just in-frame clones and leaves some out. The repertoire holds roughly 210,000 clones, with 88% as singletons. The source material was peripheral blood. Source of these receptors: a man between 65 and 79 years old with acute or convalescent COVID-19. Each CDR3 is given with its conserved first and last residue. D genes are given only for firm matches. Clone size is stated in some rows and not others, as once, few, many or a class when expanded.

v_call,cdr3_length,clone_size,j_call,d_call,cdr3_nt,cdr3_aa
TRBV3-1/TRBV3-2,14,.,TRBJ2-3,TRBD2,TGTGCCAGCAGCCGGACTAGCGGGATGGATACGCAGTATTTT,CASSRTSGMDTQYF
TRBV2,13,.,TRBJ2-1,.,TGTGCCAGCAGTGAGGGACATCTCAATGAGCAGTTCTTC,CASSEGHLNEQFF
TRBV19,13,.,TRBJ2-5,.,TGTGCCAGTAGTATAACCAGGGTTGAGACCCAGTACTTC,CASSITRVETQYF
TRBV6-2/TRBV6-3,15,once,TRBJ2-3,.,TGTGCCAGCAGTTACTCGACCGGGGACTTAGATACGCAGTATTTT,CASSYSTGDLDTQYF
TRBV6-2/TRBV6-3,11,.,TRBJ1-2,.,TGTGCCAGCAGTTACTCCAACAGCTACACCTTC,CASSYSNSYTF
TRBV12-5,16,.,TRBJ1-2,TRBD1,TGTGCTAGTGGTTTGGACCTGAAACAGGGGAACTATGGCTACACCTTC,CASGLDLKQGNYGYTF
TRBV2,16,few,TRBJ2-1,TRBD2,TGTGCCAGCAGTGTGTCCCGGCTAGCGGGCGGTAATGAGCAGTTCTTC,CASSVSRLAGGNEQFF
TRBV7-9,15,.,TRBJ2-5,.,TGTGCCAGCAGCCTCCCCTCGGGGGTTGGAGAGACCCAGTACTTC,CASSLPSGVGETQYF
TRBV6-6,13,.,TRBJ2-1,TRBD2,TGTGCCATAACTAGCGGGCTTTACAATGAGCAGTTCTTC,CAITSGLYNEQFF
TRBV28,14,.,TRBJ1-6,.,TGTGCCAGCAGTTTTAGTACCTATAATTCACCCCTCCACTTT,CASSFSTYNSPLHF
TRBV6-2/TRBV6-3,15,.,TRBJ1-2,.,TGTGCCAGCAGTTACGACAGATTAGCTAACTATGGCTACACCTTC,CASSYDRLANYGYTF
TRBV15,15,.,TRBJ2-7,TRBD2,TGTGCCACCAGCAGAGATCTAGCGGGAGCGGGGGAGCAGTACTTC,CATSRDLAGAGEQYF
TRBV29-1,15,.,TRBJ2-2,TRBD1,TGCAGCGTTGGCTCGACAGGGTCCATCCCCGGGGAGCTGTTTTTT,CSVGSTGSIPGELFF
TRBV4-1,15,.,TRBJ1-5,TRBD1,TGCGCCAGCAGCCAGCAGACAGGGGAGCGGAAACCCCAGCATTTT,CASSQQTGERKPQHF
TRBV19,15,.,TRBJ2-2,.,TGTGCCAGTAGTCCGGGGGTGGGGAACACCGGGGAGCTGTTTTTT,CASSPGVGNTGELFF
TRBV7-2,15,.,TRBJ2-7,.,TGTGCCAGCAGCTTAGAGGGAGCGGGTCCCTACGAGCAGTACTTC,CASSLEGAGPYEQYF
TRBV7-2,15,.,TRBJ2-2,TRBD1,TGTGCCAGCAGCTACCGGGACAGGGGAACCGGGGAGCTGTTTTTT,CASSYRDRGTGELFF
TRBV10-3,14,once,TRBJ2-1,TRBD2,TGTGCCATCACCATGAGCGGGAAACTTAATGAGCAGTTCTTC,CAITMSGKLNEQFF
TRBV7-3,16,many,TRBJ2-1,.,TGTGCCAGCAGCTTAAGTGCGGGCTACTCCTACAATGAGCAGTTCTTC,CASSLSAGYSYNEQFF
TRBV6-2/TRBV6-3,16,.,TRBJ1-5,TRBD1,TGTGCCAGCAGTCCCCTCATGACAGGGACCAATCAGCCCCAGCATTTT,CASSPLMTGTNQPQHF
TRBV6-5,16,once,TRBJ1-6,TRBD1,TGTGCCAGCAGTTACGATATCCCAGGGGGTAATTCACCCCTCCACTTT,CASSYDIPGGNSPLHF
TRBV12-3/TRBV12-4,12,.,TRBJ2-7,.,TGTGCCAGCAGTTTCCGCCCGGAGGAGCAGTACTTC,CASSFRPEEQYF
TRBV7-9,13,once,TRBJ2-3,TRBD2,TGTGCCAGCAGCCGGGGGGGTGTAGATACGCAGTATTTT,CASSRGGVDTQYF
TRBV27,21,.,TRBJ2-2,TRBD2,TGTGCCAGCAGTTCCGCGGGAGTGACAGGACTAGCGGGGTCGAACACCGGGGAGCTGTTTTTT,CASSSAGVTGLAGSNTGELFF
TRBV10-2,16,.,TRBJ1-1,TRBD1,TGCGCCAGCAGTGAGTTCTGGACAGGGGGGAGCACTGAAGCTTTCTTT,CASSEFWTGGSTEAFF
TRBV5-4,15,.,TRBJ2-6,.,TGTGCCAGCAGCGTATACAGCTCTGGGGCCAACGTCCTGACTTTC,CASSVYSSGANVLTF
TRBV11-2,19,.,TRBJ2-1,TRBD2,TGTGCCAGCAGCTTAAAGGGACTAGCGGGAGTGGGAGCCTACAATGAGCAGTTCTTC,CASSLKGLAGVGAYNEQFF
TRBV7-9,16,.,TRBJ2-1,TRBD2,TGTGCCAGCAATGCCCATGGAGCGGGAGGGCCCGGTGAGCAGTTCTTC,CASNAHGAGGPGEQFF
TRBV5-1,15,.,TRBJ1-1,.,TGCGCCAGCAGCTTTATTCCGCGGGGAAACACTGAAGCTTTCTTT,CASSFIPRGNTEAFF
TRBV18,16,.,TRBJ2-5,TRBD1,TGTGCCAGCTCACCACGACAGGGGGCAAGCGGAGAGACCCAGTACTTC,CASSPRQGASGETQYF
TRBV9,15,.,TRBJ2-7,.,TGTGCCAGCAGCCCGAGCGTAGCCCTTGTGTCAGAGCAGTACTTC,CASSPSVALVSEQYF
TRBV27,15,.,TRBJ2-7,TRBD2,TGTGCCAGCAATTTCGGGGCTAGCGGGAGCTACGAGCAGTACTTC,CASNFGASGSYEQYF
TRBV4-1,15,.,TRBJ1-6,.,TGCGCCAGCAGCCCACGACACGACTATAATTCACCCCTCCACTTT,CASSPRHDYNSPLHF
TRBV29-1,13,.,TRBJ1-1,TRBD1,TGCAGCGTGTGGGACAGGGCGAACACTGAAGCTTTCTTT,CSVWDRANTEAFF
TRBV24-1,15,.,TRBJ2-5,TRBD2,TGTGCCACCAGTGACCCGCGGACTAGTGGAGAGACCCAGTACTTC,CATSDPRTSGETQYF
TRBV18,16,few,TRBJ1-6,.,TGTGCCAGCTCACCGACAGAGAACTCCTATAATTCACCCCTCCACTTT,CASSPTENSYNSPLHF
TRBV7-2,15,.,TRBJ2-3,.,TGTGCCAGCAGCTTAGAGCAGACTAGGGCAGATACGCAGTATTTT,CASSLEQTRADTQYF
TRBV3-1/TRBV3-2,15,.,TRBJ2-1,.,TGTGCCAGCAGCGGGGGGGCCTCGTGGGTCAATGAGCAGTTCTTC,CASSGGASWVNEQFF
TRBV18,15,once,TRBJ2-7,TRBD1,TGTGCCAGCTCACTTCATCAGGGACAGGGGGCAGAGCAGTACTTC,CASSLHQGQGAEQYF
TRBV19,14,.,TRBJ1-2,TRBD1,TGTGCCAGTACTGGACAGGGGGCGACGTATGGCTACACCTTC,CASTGQGATYGYTF
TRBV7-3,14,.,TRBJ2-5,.,TGTGCCAGCAGCTTAACGGGAGGAGCTTCGACCCAGTACTTC,CASSLTGGASTQYF
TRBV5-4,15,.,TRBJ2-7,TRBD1,TGTGCCAGCAGCGTTGGGGGACAGGGTACCTACGAGCAGTACTTC,CASSVGGQGTYEQYF
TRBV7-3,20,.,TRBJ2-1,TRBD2,TGTGCCAGCAGCTTAAGAGGTTGGGGACTAGCGGGCCCGGGGGGCAATGAGCAGTTCTTC,CASSLRGWGLAGPGGNEQFF
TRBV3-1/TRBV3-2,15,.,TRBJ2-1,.,TGTGCCAGCAGCCAAACCAGCGGGCCGGCAAATGAGCAGTTCTTC,CASSQTSGPANEQFF
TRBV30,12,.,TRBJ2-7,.,TGTGCCTGGACCAGGGGCACCTACGAGCAGTACTTC,CAWTRGTYEQYF
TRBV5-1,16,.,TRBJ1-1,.,TGCGCCAGCAGCTTGGGGGTTACGGGGATGAACACTGAAGCTTTCTTT,CASSLGVTGMNTEAFF
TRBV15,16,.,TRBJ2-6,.,TGTGCCACCAGCAGAGCAGGGGGGACTGGGGCCAACGTCCTGACTTTC,CATSRAGGTGANVLTF
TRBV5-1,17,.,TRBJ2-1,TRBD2,TGCGCCAGCAGTCCGGCGGCTAGCGGGGGCCGCCCGAATGAGCAGTTCTTC,CASSPAASGGRPNEQFF
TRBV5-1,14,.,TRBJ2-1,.,TGCGCCAGCAGCCCCGAGGCCACTACCAATGAGCAGTTCTTC,CASSPEATTNEQFF
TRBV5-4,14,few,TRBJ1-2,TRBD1,TGTGCCAGCAGCTCGAACAGGGGGGACTATGGCTACACCTTC,CASSSNRGDYGYTF
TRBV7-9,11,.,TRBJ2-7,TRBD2,TGTGCCAGCAGCCAGCGGGGGGAGCAGTACTTC,CASSQRGEQYF
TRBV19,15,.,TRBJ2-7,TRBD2,TGTGCCAGTAGTATTGGGACTAGCGGGAGCTACGAGCAGTACTTC,CASSIGTSGSYEQYF